This is a list of T cell receptor beta chains from one sample in a study of human T cells and chemical hapten exposure. In TCRdb, the RACE reads were re-called with MiXCR into one record per CDR3 protein. The data contain 65,000 to 100,000 distinct CDR3 sequences, about 6.6% of them seen just once; the ten biggest clones take up 1% to 1.5%. The sequenced sample was whole blood, obtained in connection with sensitization to the hapten diphenylcyclopropenone (DPC). The receptors were sampled from a woman aged 25 to 45 with alopecia areata. Some clones in this sample may be carry-over from other donors' samples. The CDR3 runs from the conserved cysteine through the conserved F or W. D genes are given only for firm matches. A clone size is listed for some rows: how often the clone was seen (once, few, many), or a class if it is expanded.

CDR3 DNA	CDR3 protein	D gene	J gene	V gene	clone size
TGTGCCAGCAGCTTAGCGTTCGGGGGCCTAGATACGCAGTATTTT	CASSLAFGGLDTQYF	-	TRBJ2-3	TRBV7-2	many
TGTGCCATCAGCCGGGACACCATCTACGAGCAGTACTTC	CAISRDTIYEQYF	-	TRBJ2-7	TRBV10-3	many
TGTGCCAGCAGCTTCAGGGGGTCAAGGGTCCCGTATAGCAATCAGCCCCAGCATTTT	CASSFRGSRVPYSNQPQHF	TRBD1	TRBJ1-5	TRBV11-2	few
TGTGCCAGCAGCGCGGGACTAAGTCCCACAGATACGCAGTATTTT	CASSAGLSPTDTQYF	TRBD2	TRBJ2-3	TRBV9	many
TGTGCCAGCAGCCTTTATTATAGCAATCAGCCCCAGCATTTT	CASSLYYSNQPQHF	-	TRBJ1-5	TRBV4-2	-
TGTGCCAGCAGCGCTAGGGACAGGGGAGGCACTGAAGCTTTCTTT	CASSARDRGGTEAFF	TRBD1	TRBJ1-1	TRBV5-6	few
TGTGCCAGCAGTCCCAGCCGCCAGGTAACCTACGAGCAGTACTTC	CASSPSRQVTYEQYF	-	TRBJ2-7	TRBV6-5	many
TGCGCCAGCAGCTTGGGGCAGCTCAGAGAGACCCAGTACTTC	CASSLGQLRETQYF	-	TRBJ2-5	TRBV5-1	few
TGTGCCAGCAGCTACGGGACAGGGGGCTCAAATGAGCAGTTCTTC	CASSYGTGGSNEQFF	TRBD1	TRBJ2-1	TRBV7-2	many
TGCGCCAGCGGAGGACAGGGGTCAACCTACGAGCAGTACTTC	CASGGQGSTYEQYF	TRBD1	TRBJ2-7	TRBV5-1	many
TGCGCCAGCAGCTCCGGTGGGGGAACGAACACTGAAGCTTTCTTT	CASSSGGGTNTEAFF	-	TRBJ1-1	TRBV5-1	many
TGTGCCAGCAGCTTGCCCGCCGGCCAGCTGAACACTGAAGCTTTCTTT	CASSLPAGQLNTEAFF	-	TRBJ1-1	TRBV7-3	many
TGTGCCAGCAGTGAAACTGGGGAAGAGACCCAGTACTTC	CASSETGEETQYF	-	TRBJ2-5	TRBV2	few
TGTGCCAGCAGACGGACGGATAACTATGGCTACACCTTC	CASRRTDNYGYTF	-	TRBJ1-2	TRBV25-1	-
TGCGCCAGCTCCAAGACAGGGGCCCCTGGAAACACCATATATTTT	CASSKTGAPGNTIYF	TRBD1	TRBJ1-3	TRBV10-2	many
TGTGCCAGCAGCTTATTGACAGGGATGGATCAGCCCCAGCATTTT	CASSLLTGMDQPQHF	TRBD1	TRBJ1-5	TRBV11-2	few
TGTGCCAGCATGCGGGACAGAAGGGCTCTTTCTAATCAGCCCCAGCATTTT	CASMRDRRALSNQPQHF	TRBD1	TRBJ1-5	TRBV2	few
TGTGCCAGCAGCTTCAGACAGGGGGCGAACACTGAAGCTTTCTTT	CASSFRQGANTEAFF	TRBD1	TRBJ1-1	TRBV13	-
TGTGCCAGCAGTTTAGGAGGGGGTGAAAACACCATATATTTT	CASSLGGGENTIYF	-	TRBJ1-3	TRBV12-3/TRBV12-4	few